A selection of T cell receptor beta chains follows, all from one sample in a study of regulatory T cells in long-lasting Graves disease. TCRdb re-called the multiplex PCR reads with MiXCR, one entry per CDR3 protein. The top ten clones hold around 12% of a sample with roughly 450,000 distinct CDR3 sequences, 20% to 25% of them seen once. Here the sequenced sample was peripheral blood mononuclear cells (PBMCs), taken when the disease was refractory, from a patient treated with antithyroid drugs. The receptors originated from a female donor with Graves disease. CDR3s include the opening cysteine and the closing phenylalanine or tryptophan. The D gene is left open where the match is weak. The listing skips clone size in some rows; elsewhere it reads once, few, many or a size class.

length: 15; J: TRBJ1-4; size: many; D: .; V: TRBV3-1; CDR3: CASSQDTGVSGKLFF; DNA: TGTGCCAGCAGCCAAGATACGGGGGTCTCGGGGAAACTGTTTTTT
length: 15; J: TRBJ1-5; size: .; D: .; V: TRBV19; CDR3: CASRAGEVSNQPQHF; DNA: TGTGCCAGTAGGGCCGGGGAGGTGAGCAATCAGCCCCAGCATTTT
length: 13; J: TRBJ1-2; size: .; D: .; V: TRBV30; CDR3: CAWSVRDLGGYTF; DNA: TGTGCCTGGAGTGTTCGCGACTTAGGGGGCTACACCTTC
length: 15; J: TRBJ2-7; size: .; D: .; V: TRBV7-2; CDR3: CASSLAPRADSEQYF; DNA: TGTGCCAGCAGCTTAGCGCCTCGGGCTGACTCCGAGCAGTACTTC
length: 15; J: TRBJ2-7; size: .; D: .; V: TRBV20-1; CDR3: CSARVGRQESYEQYF; DNA: TGCAGTGCTAGAGTGGGAAGACAGGAATCCTACGAGCAGTACTTC
length: 15; J: TRBJ1-6; size: .; D: .; V: TRBV9; CDR3: CASSVSAGLNSPLHF; DNA: TGTGCCAGCAGCGTAAGCGCGGGGCTTAATTCACCCCTCCACTTT
length: 14; J: TRBJ2-1; size: few; D: TRBD2; V: TRBV27; CDR3: CASTLAGGVDEQFF; DNA: TGTGCCAGCACCCTAGCGGGGGGGGTTGATGAGCAGTTCTTC
length: 16; J: TRBJ2-5; size: few; D: TRBD2; V: TRBV20-1; CDR3: CSARDHSGSAQETQYF; DNA: TGCAGTGCTAGAGATCACAGCGGGAGTGCACAAGAGACCCAGTACTTC
length: 13; J: TRBJ2-7; size: few; D: .; V: TRBV15; CDR3: CATSIGGPYEQYF; DNA: TGTGCCACCAGCATCGGGGGACCCTACGAGCAGTACTTC
length: 13; J: TRBJ2-2; size: .; D: .; V: TRBV7-9; CDR3: CASSAMTSGELFF; DNA: TGTGCCAGCAGCGCGATGACATCCGGGGAGCTGTTTTTT
length: 13; J: TRBJ1-4; size: many; D: .; V: TRBV12-3/TRBV12-4; CDR3: CASTLLSSEKLFF; DNA: TGTGCCAGCACCCTCCTCTCTAGTGAAAAACTGTTTTTT
length: 16; J: TRBJ2-5; size: few; D: TRBD2; V: TRBV9; CDR3: CASSGTSGKDQETQYF; DNA: TGTGCCAGCAGCGGGACTAGCGGGAAGGACCAAGAGACCCAGTACTTC
length: 18; J: TRBJ1-5; size: many; D: .; V: TRBV6-1; CDR3: CASSVRPSLLFEDQPQHF; DNA: TGTGCCAGCAGTGTACGCCCTTCCCTGCTCTTTGAGGATCAGCCCCAGCATTTT
length: 12; J: TRBJ1-2; size: many; D: .; V: TRBV12-3/TRBV12-4; CDR3: CASSPYTYGYTF; DNA: TGTGCCAGCAGTCCTTACACGTATGGCTACACCTTC
length: 14; J: TRBJ1-5; size: .; D: .; V: TRBV19; CDR3: CASSIESGVQPQHF; DNA: TGTGCCAGTAGTATAGAGTCGGGAGTTCAGCCCCAGCATTTT
length: 15; J: TRBJ2-1; size: .; D: .; V: TRBV28; CDR3: CASSPLTGEPREQFF; DNA: TGTGCCAGCAGTCCTCTCACGGGCGAGCCTCGTGAGCAGTTCTTC
length: 14; J: TRBJ1-1; size: few; D: TRBD1; V: TRBV29-1; CDR3: CSAPIPGTGAKAFF; DNA: TGCAGCGCCCCGATACCCGGGACAGGGGCGAAAGCTTTCTTT
length: 18; J: TRBJ2-2; size: few; D: TRBD2; V: TRBV19; CDR3: CASSTGTSGRRIAGELFF; DNA: TGTGCCAGTAGTACCGGGACTAGCGGGAGGAGGATCGCCGGGGAGCTGTTTTTT
length: 13; J: TRBJ1-2; size: many; D: .; V: TRBV28; CDR3: CASTKPSYYGYTF; DNA: TGTGCCAGCACCAAACCCAGTTACTATGGCTACACCTTC
length: 19; J: TRBJ1-2; size: once; D: .; V: TRBV3-1; CDR3: CASSPRVVGRLPTNYGYTF; DNA: TGTGCCAGCAGCCCGCGAGTGGTAGGGAGACTCCCTACTAACTATGGCTACACCTTC
length: 15; J: TRBJ1-4; size: many; D: TRBD1; V: TRBV28; CDR3: CASSSTRGQGAKLFF; DNA: TGTGCCAGCAGTTCAACTCGTGGACAGGGTGCAAAACTGTTTTTT
length: 15; J: TRBJ1-6; size: many; D: .; V: TRBV10-3; CDR3: CAATSQDRDNSPLHF; DNA: TGTGCCGCCACCTCGCAGGACCGTGATAATTCACCCCTCCACTTT
length: 13; J: TRBJ2-7; size: once; D: .; V: TRBV7-8; CDR3: CASSLAVGGERYF; DNA: TGTGCCAGCAGCTTAGCGGTCGGGGGCGAGCGGTACTTC
length: 16; J: TRBJ2-7; size: many; D: .; V: TRBV7-8; CDR3: CASSPQPGAWTGEQYF; DNA: TGTGCCAGCAGCCCGCAACCCGGGGCCTGGACGGGGGAGCAGTACTTC
length: 13; J: TRBJ2-4; size: few; D: .; V: TRBV27; CDR3: CASSLQPKNIQYF; DNA: TGTGCCAGCAGTTTACAACCCAAAAACATTCAGTACTTC
length: 16; J: TRBJ2-1; size: .; D: TRBD2; V: TRBV7-2; CDR3: CASSLGGSGSYNEQFF; DNA: TGTGCCAGCAGCTTAGGTGGTAGCGGGAGTTACAATGAGCAGTTCTTC
length: 18; J: TRBJ1-5; size: .; D: TRBD1; V: TRBV6-1; CDR3: CASTKGDLGQGGNQPQHF; DNA: TGTGCCAGCACAAAGGGAGACCTGGGACAGGGAGGGAATCAGCCCCAGCATTTT
length: 15; J: TRBJ1-4; size: few; D: .; V: TRBV6-5; CDR3: CASSYSSGTNEKLFF; DNA: TGTGCCAGCAGTTACTCGTCAGGCACTAATGAAAAACTGTTTTTT
length: 12; J: TRBJ2-5; size: .; D: .; V: TRBV11-1; CDR3: CARSLAQETQYF; DNA: TGTGCCCGCAGCTTAGCACAAGAGACCCAGTACTTC
length: 13; J: TRBJ1-4; size: many; D: .; V: TRBV6-1; CDR3: CASSEQPAGKLFF; DNA: TGTGCCAGCAGTGAACAACCTGCTGGAAAACTGTTTTTT
length: 17; J: TRBJ2-5; size: few; D: TRBD2; V: TRBV11-2; CDR3: CASRRTRLAGSQETQYF; DNA: TGTGCCAGCAGACGCACGAGACTAGCGGGGAGCCAAGAGACCCAGTACTTC
length: 19; J: TRBJ2-7; size: many; D: .; V: TRBV20-1; CDR3: CSARDLLNPGRDSSYEQYF; DNA: TGCAGTGCTAGAGATCTGTTAAACCCAGGTCGGGATTCCTCCTACGAGCAGTACTTC
length: 17; J: TRBJ2-7; size: few; D: TRBD2; V: TRBV9; CDR3: CASSPSLRTSGGYEQYF; DNA: TGTGCCAGCAGCCCCAGTTTACGGACTAGCGGGGGTTACGAGCAGTACTTC
length: 15; J: TRBJ2-5; size: .; D: TRBD2; V: TRBV20-1; CDR3: CSVSGGGALQETQYF; DNA: TGCAGTGTTTCGGGCGGGGGGGCCCTACAAGAGACCCAGTACTTC
length: 13; J: TRBJ1-4; size: many; D: TRBD1; V: TRBV28; CDR3: CASKEGADEKLFF; DNA: TGTGCCAGCAAGGAGGGGGCCGATGAAAAACTGTTTTTT
length: 13; J: TRBJ2-7; size: .; D: TRBD2; V: TRBV20-1; CDR3: CSSVAGVSGEQYF; DNA: TGCAGTTCCGTAGCGGGGGTTAGTGGTGAGCAGTACTTC
length: 18; J: TRBJ1-4; size: .; D: .; V: TRBV20-1; CDR3: CSARVGTSTGSPREKLFF; DNA: TGCAGTGCTAGAGTGGGAACATCGACAGGCTCGCCGAGGGAAAAACTGTTTTTT
length: 13; J: TRBJ2-5; size: few; D: .; V: TRBV28; CDR3: CASRGSGEETQYF; DNA: TGTGCCAGCAGGGGTTCGGGGGAAGAGACCCAGTACTTC
length: 15; J: TRBJ2-2; size: few; D: TRBD1; V: TRBV5-5; CDR3: CASSFGTGPAGELFF; DNA: TGTGCCAGCAGCTTCGGGACAGGGCCGGCCGGGGAGCTGTTTTTT
length: 13; J: TRBJ2-7; size: .; D: TRBD1; V: TRBV12-3/TRBV12-4; CDR3: CAGGTGHSYEQYF; DNA: TGTGCCGGTGGGACAGGGCACTCCTACGAGCAGTACTTC
length: 17; J: TRBJ2-7; size: .; D: .; V: TRBV3-1; CDR3: CASSQPQTGRITYEQYF; DNA: TGTGCCAGCAGCCAACCTCAAACGGGACGGATTACCTACGAGCAGTACTTC
length: 11; J: TRBJ2-4; size: .; D: .; V: TRBV29-1; CDR3: CSVGFVAQQYF; DNA: TGCAGCGTTGGGTTCGTGGCTCAGCAGTACTTC
length: 14; J: TRBJ1-2; size: many; D: .; V: TRBV28; CDR3: CASSFRGFSYGYTF; DNA: TGTGCCAGCAGTTTTAGGGGTTTTAGCTATGGCTACACCTTC
length: 12; J: TRBJ2-1; size: .; D: TRBD2; V: TRBV11-2; CDR3: CASSRTSPEQFF; DNA: TGTGCCAGCAGCCGGACTAGTCCTGAGCAGTTCTTC
length: 15; J: TRBJ1-2; size: .; D: TRBD1; V: TRBV4-3; CDR3: CASSQVQGGTYGYTF; DNA: TGCGCCAGCAGCCAAGTTCAGGGGGGCACCTATGGCTACACCTTC
length: 14; J: TRBJ2-2; size: .; D: TRBD2; V: TRBV6-2/TRBV6-3; CDR3: CAGTSWGGGGELFF; DNA: TGTGCCGGGACTTCATGGGGGGGGGGCGGGGAGCTGTTTTTT
length: 13; J: TRBJ1-2; size: many; D: TRBD1; V: TRBV12-3/TRBV12-4; CDR3: CASTSGTDYGYTF; DNA: TGTGCCAGCACCTCAGGGACAGACTATGGCTACACCTTC
length: 16; J: TRBJ1-1; size: .; D: .; V: TRBV27; CDR3: CASRKPAEEGNTEAFF; DNA: TGTGCCAGCAGGAAACCCGCCGAGGAGGGTAACACTGAAGCTTTCTTT
length: 11; J: TRBJ1-2; size: many; D: .; V: TRBV9; CDR3: CASSVGRDYTF; DNA: TGTGCCAGCAGCGTAGGAAGGGACTACACCTTC
length: 17; J: TRBJ2-2; size: .; D: TRBD2; V: TRBV7-2; CDR3: CASSSFPWRGGSGELFF; DNA: TGTGCCAGCAGCTCCTTCCCATGGAGGGGAGGGTCCGGGGAGCTGTTTTTT
length: 14; J: TRBJ2-7; size: once; D: TRBD1; V: TRBV5-1; CDR3: CASTHGDRGNEQYF; DNA: TGCGCCAGCACCCATGGGGACAGGGGAAACGAGCAGTACTTC
length: 18; J: TRBJ1-4; size: few; D: .; V: TRBV5-5; CDR3: CASSLVRNREVSNEKLFF; DNA: TGTGCCAGCAGCTTGGTGAGGAACAGGGAGGTTTCTAATGAAAAACTGTTTTTT
length: 14; J: TRBJ1-2; size: .; D: TRBD1; V: TRBV19; CDR3: CASSPPGQGYFYTF; DNA: TGTGCCAGTAGTCCCCCGGGACAGGGGTATTTCTACACCTTC
length: 15; J: TRBJ2-7; size: many; D: .; V: TRBV7-8; CDR3: CASSLVRTDDYEQYF; DNA: TGTGCCAGCAGCTTAGTCCGGACGGATGACTACGAGCAGTACTTC
length: 17; J: TRBJ1-1; size: many; D: .; V: TRBV6-1; CDR3: CASSREHREGWVTEAFF; DNA: TGTGCCAGCAGTCGAGAGCACAGGGAAGGTTGGGTCACTGAAGCTTTCTTT
length: 16; J: TRBJ1-6; size: .; D: .; V: TRBV4-1; CDR3: CASSHPISGAYSPLHF; DNA: TGCGCCAGCAGCCACCCAATCTCAGGGGCATATTCACCCCTCCACTTT
length: 12; J: TRBJ1-1; size: many; D: .; V: TRBV12-3/TRBV12-4; CDR3: CASSFRVAEAFF; DNA: TGTGCCAGCAGTTTCAGGGTCGCTGAAGCTTTCTTT
length: 14; J: TRBJ2-7; size: many; D: TRBD1; V: TRBV2; CDR3: CASRRPTGHPEQYF; DNA: TGTGCCAGCAGGAGACCGACAGGGCACCCCGAGCAGTACTTC
length: 16; J: TRBJ1-5; size: many; D: .; V: TRBV7-2; CDR3: CASSLGAGMGNQPQHF; DNA: TGTGCCAGCAGCTTAGGGGCAGGGATGGGCAATCAGCCCCAGCATTTT